This TCR beta chain appears in the sequencing data of a study of T cells in localized non-small cell lung cancer. This table comes from immunoSEQ multiplex PCR, and its TCRdb copy is limited to in-frame clones, with some not included. Among about 2,100 clones listed, less than 35% were seen once. Study-level findings and limits: Uninvolved nearby lung showed the greatest T cell clonality, exceeding that found in tumor. Among the top 100 tumor clones, a median around 62 appeared in adjacent lung. Sequencing covered just one tumor region, so heterogeneity cannot be ruled out.

This clone was seen a few times. What it recognizes is unknown. The CDR3 has 15 residues. In germline, CDR1 is SGHNT, CDR2 YENEEA. Trimming removed 8 bases from V and 0 bases from J, with 17 bases in between. The specimen was lung tumor tissue, collected before any cancer treatment. This TCR was sampled from a male donor aged 60 or over with stage III lung adenocarcinoma. The V gene is TRBV11-3, the J gene TRBJ2-7; D may be TRBD2 (6 bases). In nucleotides, the CDR3 is TGTGCCAGCGAGGCCCCGGGACTTTACTCCTACGAGCAGTACTTC. Its translation is CASEAPGLYSYEQYF.